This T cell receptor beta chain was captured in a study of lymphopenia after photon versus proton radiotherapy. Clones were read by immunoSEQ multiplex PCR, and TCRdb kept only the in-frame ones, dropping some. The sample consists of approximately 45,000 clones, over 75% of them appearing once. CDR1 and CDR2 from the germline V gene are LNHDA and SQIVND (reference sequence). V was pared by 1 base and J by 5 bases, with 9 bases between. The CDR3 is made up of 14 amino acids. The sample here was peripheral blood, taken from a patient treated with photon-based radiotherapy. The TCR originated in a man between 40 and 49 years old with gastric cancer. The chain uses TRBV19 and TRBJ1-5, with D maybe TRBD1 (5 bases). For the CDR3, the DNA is TGTGCCAGTAGTATAGCGGGGGGGGATCAGCCCCAGCATTTT. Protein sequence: CASSIAGGDQPQHF.